This TCR beta chain is drawn from a study of CD8+ T cells in alopecia areata. Study-level information: For the treated group, dosing was oral tofacitinib at 5 to 10 mg twice daily. The investigators scored severity in treated patients by the percentage of affected scalp area. Study-level findings and limits: Many of the expanded lesional clones endured in scalp and blood while on tofacitinib.

After isolation, RNA underwent reverse transcription to generate cDNA as the sequencing template. Method: immunoSEQ multiplex PCR; TCRdb's copy keeps in-frame clones and lacks some. The sample has about 200,000 clones; 60% are singletons. V lost 7 bases to trimming and J lost 6 bases, with 10 bases between them. CDR1 is SEHNR, CDR2 FQNEAQ, per germline (reference sequence). The CDR3 has 12 residues. Indicated treatment: oral pan-JAK inhibitor, 5-10 mg twice daily. CD4+ and CD8+ T cells were sorted from PBMCs stained for CD3, CD4 and CD8. This clone was seen at least ten times. Its antigen is undetermined.

The specimen comprised CD4+ T cells sorted from blood, sampled at week 24, from a patient treated with tofacitinib. This sequence was found in a human donor with alopecia areata. This chain joins TRBV7-9 and TRBJ2-1, with a tentative D call TRBD1 (5 bases). CDR3 DNA: TGTGCCAGCACCACAGGTGCCAATGAGCAGTTCTTC. It encodes CASTTGANEQFF.